This TCR beta chain emerged from a study of T cells after yellow fever vaccination. Trimming cost V 4 bases and J 5 bases; bases outside gene matches: 5. The CDR3 runs to 14 residues. Germline V gene sequence: CDR1 SGHRS, CDR2 YFSETQ. Notes on the study in general: Most clones from primary vaccination resurfaced after the booster (around 97% CD4, around 90% CD8). The study noted that FACS-sorted repertoires could contain abundant clonotypes contaminating from the bulk population. Among all clonotypes, a small share was observed in both CD4 and CD8 compartments.

It was through 5'RACE template switching that TCR cDNA was made, with a universal primer site and UMIs added. One entry per CDR3 protein results from TCRdb running MiXCR on the 5' RACE reads. The sample consists of 350,000 to 550,000 distinct CDR3 sequences, approximately 19% of them appearing once. This clonotype was observed a few times. What it recognizes is unknown. The J gene is TRBJ1-4, the V gene TRBV5-1; 7 bases line up with TRBD1. This receptor was obtained from a young man who received the YFV17D yellow fever vaccine. Source: PBMCs, taken before the yellow fever booster vaccination. The CDR3 bases are TGCGCCAGCAGCCCGGGCAGGGGGAATGAAAAACTGTTTTTT. It codes for CASSPGRGNEKLFF.